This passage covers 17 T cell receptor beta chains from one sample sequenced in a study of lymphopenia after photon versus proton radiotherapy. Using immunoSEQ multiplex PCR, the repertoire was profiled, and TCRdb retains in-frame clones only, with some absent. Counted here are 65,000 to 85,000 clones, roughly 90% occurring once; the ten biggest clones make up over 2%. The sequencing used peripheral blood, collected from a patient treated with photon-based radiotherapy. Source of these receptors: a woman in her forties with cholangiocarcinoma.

DNA for the CDR3: TGCGCCAGCAGTCCTACCGGGACAGGCATGAACACTGAAGCTTTCTTT. Encoded protein: CASSPTGTGMNTEAFF. The V and J genes are TRBV5-1 and TRBJ1-1; TRBD1 matches 8 bases. After removal of 5 bases from V and 0 bases from J, the junction contained 9 bases not matched to a gene. CDR1 and CDR2 from the germline V gene are SGHRS and YFSETQ. CDR3 length: 16 amino acids.

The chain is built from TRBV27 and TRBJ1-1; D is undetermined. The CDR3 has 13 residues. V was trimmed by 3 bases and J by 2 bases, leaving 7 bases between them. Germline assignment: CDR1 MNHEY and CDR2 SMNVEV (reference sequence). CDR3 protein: CASSLKANTEAFF. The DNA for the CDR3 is TGTGCCAGCAGTTTGAAGGCCAACACTGAAGCTTTCTTT.

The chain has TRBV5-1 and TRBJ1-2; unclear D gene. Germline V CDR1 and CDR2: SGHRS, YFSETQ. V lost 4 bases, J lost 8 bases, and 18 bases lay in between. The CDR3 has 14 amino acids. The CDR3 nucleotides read TGCGCCAGCAGCGCGGACCCAACTGTGGGAGGCTACACCTTC. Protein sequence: CASSADPTVGGYTF.

The CDR3 loop reads CASSIGGRVNTEAFF. The CDR3 nucleotides are TGTGCCAGTAGTATTGGCGGACGCGTGAACACTGAAGCTTTCTTT. The V call is TRBV19, the J call TRBJ1-1; D call uncertain. The V gene lost 3 bases and the J gene lost 0 bases, with 11 bases spanning the gap. The CDR3 has 15 residues. Germline CDR1 and CDR2: LNHDA and SQIVND (reference sequence).

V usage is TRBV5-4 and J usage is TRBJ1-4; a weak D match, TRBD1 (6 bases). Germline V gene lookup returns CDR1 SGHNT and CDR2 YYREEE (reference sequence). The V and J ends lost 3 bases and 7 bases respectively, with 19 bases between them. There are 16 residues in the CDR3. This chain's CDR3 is CASSSSHQGSSEKLFF. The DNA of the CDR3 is TGTGCCAGCAGCTCGTCACACCAGGGGAGTAGTGAAAAACTGTTTTTT. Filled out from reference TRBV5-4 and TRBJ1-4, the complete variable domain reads ETGVTQSPTHLIKTRGQQVTLRCSSQSGHNTVSWYQQALGQGPQFIFQYYREEENGRGNFPPRFSGLQFPNYSSELNVNALELDDSALYLCASSSSHQGSSEKLFFGSGTQLSVL.

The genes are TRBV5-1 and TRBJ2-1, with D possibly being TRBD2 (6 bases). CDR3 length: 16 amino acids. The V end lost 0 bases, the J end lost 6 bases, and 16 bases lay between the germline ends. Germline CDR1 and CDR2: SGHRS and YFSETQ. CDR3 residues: CASSLGDLGRSNEQFF. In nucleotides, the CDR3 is TGCGCCAGCAGCTTGGGGGACTTGGGGCGATCCAATGAGCAGTTCTTC.

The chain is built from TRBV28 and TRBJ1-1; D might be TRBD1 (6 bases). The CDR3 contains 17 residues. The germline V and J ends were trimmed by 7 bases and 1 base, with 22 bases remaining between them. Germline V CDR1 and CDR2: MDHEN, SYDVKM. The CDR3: CASKTPGQIKANTEAFF. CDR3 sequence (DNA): TGTGCCAGCAAGACTCCGGGACAAATCAAGGCGAACACTGAAGCTTTCTTT.

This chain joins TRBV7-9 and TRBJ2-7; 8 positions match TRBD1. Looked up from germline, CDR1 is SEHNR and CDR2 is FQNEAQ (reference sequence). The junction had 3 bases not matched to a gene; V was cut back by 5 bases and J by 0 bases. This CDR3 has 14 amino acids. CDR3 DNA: TGTGCCAGCAGCAAGGACAGGGCCTCCTACGAGCAGTACTTC. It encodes CASSKDRASYEQYF.

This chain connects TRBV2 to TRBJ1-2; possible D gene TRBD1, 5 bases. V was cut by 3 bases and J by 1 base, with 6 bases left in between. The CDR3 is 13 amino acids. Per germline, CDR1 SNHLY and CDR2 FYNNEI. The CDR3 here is CASSEQGNYGYTF. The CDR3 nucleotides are TGTGCCAGCAGTGAGCAGGGTAACTATGGCTACACCTTC.

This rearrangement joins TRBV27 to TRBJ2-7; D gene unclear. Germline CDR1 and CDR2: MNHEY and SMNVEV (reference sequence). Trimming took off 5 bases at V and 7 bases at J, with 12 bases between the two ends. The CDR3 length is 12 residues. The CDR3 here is CASSPSDGEQYF. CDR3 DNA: TGTGCCAGCAGTCCCTCGGACGGGGAGCAGTACTTC.

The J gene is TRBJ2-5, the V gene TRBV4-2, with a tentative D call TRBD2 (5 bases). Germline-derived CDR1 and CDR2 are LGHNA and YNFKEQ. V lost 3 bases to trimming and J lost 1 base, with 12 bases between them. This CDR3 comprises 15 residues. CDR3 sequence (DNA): TGTGCCAGCAGCCAGGAACTAGGGATCCAAGAGACCCAGTACTTC. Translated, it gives CASSQELGIQETQYF.

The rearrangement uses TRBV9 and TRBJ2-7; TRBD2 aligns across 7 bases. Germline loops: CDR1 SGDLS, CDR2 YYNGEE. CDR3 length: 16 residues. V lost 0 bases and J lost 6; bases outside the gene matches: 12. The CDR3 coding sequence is TGTGCCAGCAGCGTAGGGGTAGAAGCGGGGCCCTCCGAGCAGTACTTC. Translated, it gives CASSVGVEAGPSEQYF. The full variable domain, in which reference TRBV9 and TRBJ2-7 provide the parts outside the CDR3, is DSGVTQTPKHLITATGQRVTLRCSPRSGDLSVYWYQQSLDQGLQFLIQYYNGEERAKGNILERFSAQQFPDLHSELNLSSLELGDSALYFCASSVGVEAGPSEQYFGPGTRLTVT.

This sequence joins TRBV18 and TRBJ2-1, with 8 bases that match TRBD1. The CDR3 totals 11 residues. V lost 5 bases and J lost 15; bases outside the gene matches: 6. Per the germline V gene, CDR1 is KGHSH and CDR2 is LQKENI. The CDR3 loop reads CASSGTGWGFF. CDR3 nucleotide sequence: TGTGCCAGCTCAGGGACAGGCTGGGGGTTCTTC. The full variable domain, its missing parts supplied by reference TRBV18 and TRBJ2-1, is NAGVMQNPRHLVRRRGQEARLRCSPMKGHSHVYWYRQLPEEGLKFMVYLQKENIIDESGMPKERFSAEFPKEGPSILRIQQVVRGDSAAYFCASSGTGWGFFGPGTRLTVL.

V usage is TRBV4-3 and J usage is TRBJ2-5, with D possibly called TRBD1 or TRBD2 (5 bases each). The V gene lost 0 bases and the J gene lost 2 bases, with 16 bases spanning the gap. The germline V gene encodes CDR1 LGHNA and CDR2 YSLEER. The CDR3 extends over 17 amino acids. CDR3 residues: CASSQDYGAGGQETQYF. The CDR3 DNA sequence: TGCGCCAGCAGCCAAGACTACGGGGCAGGAGGTCAAGAGACCCAGTACTTC.

CDR3 DNA sequence: TGTGCCAGCTCACCTACCGGGACTACTCTAGGTAACGAGCAGTACTTC. Amino acids: CASSPTGTTLGNEQYF. The chain couples TRBV18 to TRBJ2-7, with 7 bases lining up with TRBD2. Germline CDR1 reads KGHSH; CDR2 reads LQKENI. The CDR3 spans 16 residues. With 3 bases clipped from V and 5 bases from J, the junction kept 13 bases outside the gene matches.

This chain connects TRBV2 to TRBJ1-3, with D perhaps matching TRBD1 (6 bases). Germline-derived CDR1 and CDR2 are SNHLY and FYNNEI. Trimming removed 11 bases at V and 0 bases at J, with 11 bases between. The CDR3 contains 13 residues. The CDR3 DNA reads TGTGCCTCGAAGGGGGGCTCTGGAAACACCATATATTTT. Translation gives CASKGGSGNTIYF.

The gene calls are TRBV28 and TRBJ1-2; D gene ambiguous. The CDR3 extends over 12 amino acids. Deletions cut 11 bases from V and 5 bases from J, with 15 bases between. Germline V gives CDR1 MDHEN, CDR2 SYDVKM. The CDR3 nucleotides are TGTGCCTACGGAGGTATCACATATGGCTACACCTTC. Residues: CAYGGITYGYTF.